This T cell receptor beta chain was recovered during a study of beta chain features in type 1 diabetes. It was via CD45RO/CCR7/CD25/CD127/CD95/CD27 that CD4+ naive, central memory, regulatory and stem cell-like memory cells were sorted. Sorting produced populations that all topped 95% purity. This clone was observed a handful of times. The antigen remains undetermined. Findings of the study overall: Researchers report that Type 1 diabetes patients had moderately but significantly shorter TCRB CDR3s across all four CD4+ subsets. Reduced insertions and increased deletions marked VDJ junctions in type 1 diabetes patients.

This CDR3 comprises 16 residues. V lost 3 bases and J lost 2, with 14 bases in between. Germline V CDR1 and CDR2: LGHNA, YNFKEQ. The isolated RNA, all of it, was reverse transcribed, so expressed TCRB transcripts were what got sequenced. Here immunoSEQ multiplex PCR was the method, and the copy in TCRdb shows in-frame clones only, minus some. The repertoire holds 140,000 to 150,000 clones, with roughly 50% as singletons. This receptor was obtained from a man aged 18 to 30 in good health. The chain employs TRBV4-2 and TRBJ1-3; D might be TRBD1 (6 bases). Sequenced sample: Tregs from blood. In DNA form, the CDR3 reads TGTGCCAGCAGCCATGTTACAGGGAGCGCTGGAAACACCATATATTTT. This sequence encodes CASSHVTGSAGNTIYF.